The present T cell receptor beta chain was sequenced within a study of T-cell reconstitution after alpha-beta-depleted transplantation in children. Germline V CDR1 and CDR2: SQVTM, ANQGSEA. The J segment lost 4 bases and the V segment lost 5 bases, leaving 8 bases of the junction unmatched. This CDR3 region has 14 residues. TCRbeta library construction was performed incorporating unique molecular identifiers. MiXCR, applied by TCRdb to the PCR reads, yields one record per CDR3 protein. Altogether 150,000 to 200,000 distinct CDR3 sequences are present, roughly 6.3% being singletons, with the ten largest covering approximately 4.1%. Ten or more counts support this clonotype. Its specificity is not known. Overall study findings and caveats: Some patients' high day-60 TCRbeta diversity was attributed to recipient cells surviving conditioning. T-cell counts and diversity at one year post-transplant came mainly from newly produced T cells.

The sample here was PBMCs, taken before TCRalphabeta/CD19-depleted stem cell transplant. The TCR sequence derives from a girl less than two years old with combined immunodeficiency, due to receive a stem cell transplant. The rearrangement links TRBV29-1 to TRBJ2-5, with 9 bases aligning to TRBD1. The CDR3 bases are TGCAGCGTTAGAGGGACAGGGTGGGGAGAGACCCAGTACTTC. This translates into CSVRGTGWGETQYF.